Described below is a single TCR beta chain sequence and its context. The record originates from a study of blood T cell repertoires in COVID-19. The CDR3 totals 13 residues. CDR1 is LGHDT, CDR2 YNNKEL, per germline (reference sequence). Trimming removed 0 bases from V and 7 bases from J, with 9 bases in between. TCRdb's copy holds only in-frame clones and misses some; the assay was immunoSEQ multiplex PCR. Among 150,000 to 200,000 clones listed, around 82% were seen once. The sequenced sample consisted of PBMCs or T cells enriched from blood (not recorded which). This chain links TRBV3-1 (or the pseudogene TRBV3-2) with TRBJ1-2, with unresolved D. The clonotype comes from a woman in her fifties or sixties in a cohort exposed to, infected with or recovered from COVID-19 (not recorded which). CDR3 loop: CASSQDRRLGYTF. DNA for the CDR3: TGTGCCAGCAGCCAAGATAGGAGGCTTGGCTACACCTTC.